The present T cell receptor beta chain was sequenced within a study of Ad26.COV2.S vaccination and SARS-CoV-2 variants. Treatment: around 19 received Ad26.COV2.S at low or high dose, single or two shots; about 5 received placebo; per-sample allocation not given. Day 63 following the first vaccine or placebo injection was when the samples were taken. The CDR3 has 16 residues. V was trimmed by 0 bases and J by 4 bases, leaving 16 bases between them. Measured with immunoSEQ multiplex PCR; TCRdb has only the in-frame clones, and not every one. The table includes 380,000 or so clones, under 90% detected once.

The sequence came from a person between 18 and 65 years old who received the Ad26.COV2.S COVID-19 vaccine or a placebo. J is TRBJ2-7 and V is TRBV23-1; D is possibly TRBD2 (7 bases). TRBV23-1 is an ORF, and what it does is uncertain. The specimen was peripheral blood, collected in a trial of Ad26.COV2.S vaccine versus placebo. The CDR3, as DNA: TGCGCCAGCAGTCAATCCTGGGAGGGGGAACGGTACGAGCAGTACTTC. It yields the protein CASSQSWEGERYEQYF.